These 14 T cell receptor beta chains came from one sample sequenced in a study of Ad26.COV2.S vaccination and SARS-CoV-2 variants. Generated by immunoSEQ multiplex PCR, the TCRdb table keeps only in-frame clones and is missing some. The sample consists of some 400,000 clones, 75% to 90% of them appearing once. The sample's treatment: 15 to 20 received Ad26.COV2.S at low or high dose, single or two shots; 5 received placebo; per-sample allocation not given. After the first vaccine or placebo injection, samples were drawn on day 63. This material consisted of peripheral blood, taken in a trial of Ad26.COV2.S vaccine versus placebo. The receptors were gathered from a person between 18 and 65 years old who received the Ad26.COV2.S COVID-19 vaccine or a placebo.

This chain joins TRBV5-7 and TRBJ1-3, with D uncertain. TRBV5-7 carries the ORF label, with uncertain function. The V end was cut by 4 bases, the J end by 9 bases, with 8 bases between. The CDR3 length is 11 residues. For the CDR3, the DNA is TGTGCCAGCAGCCTGGGGAGCACCATATATTTT. Residues: CASSLGSTIYF.

This rearrangement joins TRBV19 to TRBJ2-1, with a possible D match to TRBD1 (5 bases). CDR3 length equals 16 residues. V was shortened by 2 bases and J by 1 base, with 12 bases between the two germline ends. Germline loops: CDR1 LNHDA, CDR2 SQIVND (reference sequence). In DNA form, the CDR3 reads TGTGCCAGTAGTATATTAGGGGATAGGTCCTACAATGAGCAGTTCTTC. Its translation: CASSILGDRSYNEQFF.

The rearrangement links TRBV2 to TRBJ2-7, with D uncertain. V lost 10 bases, J lost 3 bases, and 13 bases lay in between. CDR3 length: 12 amino acids. Germline CDR1 is SNHLY and CDR2 is FYNNEI. CDR3 sequence reads: CAIGNRFYEQYF. The CDR3 DNA follows: TGTGCCATAGGGAACAGATTCTACGAGCAGTACTTC. Full variable domain (outside the CDR3, taken from reference TRBV2 and TRBJ2-7): EPEVTQTPSHQVTQMGQEVILRCVPISNHLYFYWYRQILGQKVEFLVSFYNNEISEKSEIFDDQFSVERPDGSNFTLKIRSTKLEDSAMYFCAIGNRFYEQYFGPGTRLTVT.

The J gene is TRBJ2-1, the V gene TRBV7-3, with 8 bases that match TRBD2. This CDR3 spans 16 amino acids. CDR1 is SGHTA and CDR2 is FQGTGA in the germline V gene. The junction had 12 bases not matched to a gene; V was cut back by 5 bases and J by 6 bases. The CDR3 sequence: CASSPIAGKHSNEQFF. CDR3 nucleotide sequence: TGTGCCAGCAGCCCAATAGCGGGAAAGCACTCCAATGAGCAGTTCTTC.

The chain recombines TRBV3-1 (or the pseudogene TRBV3-2) with TRBJ1-6; 7 bases match TRBD1. The CDR3 extends over 17 amino acids. Unmatched junction bases numbered 8, after V lost 5 bases and J lost 1 base. Germline loops: CDR1 LGHDT, CDR2 YNNKEL (reference sequence). In nucleotides, the CDR3 is TGTGCCAGCAGCTACGGGACAGTTGGATCCTATAATTCACCCCTCCACTTT. Translating gives CASSYGTVGSYNSPLHF.

This clone was counted once. This chain links TRBV5-1 with TRBJ2-1; no firm D call. The germline CDR1 and CDR2 sequences are SGHRS and YFSETQ. This CDR3 region has 12 residues. V lost 0 bases and J 11 bases, leaving 9 bases between the germline ends. DNA for the CDR3: TGCGCCAGCAGCTTGGGTGATAACCAGCAGTTCTTC. It yields the protein CASSLGDNQQFF. Complete variable domain (other parts from reference TRBV5-1 and TRBJ2-1): KAGVTQTPRYLIKTRGQQVTLSCSPISGHRSVSWYQQTPGQGLQFLFEYFSETQRNKGNFPGRFSGRQFSNSRSEMNVSTLELGDSALYLCASSLGDNQQFFGPGTRLTVL.

This clone was observed a handful of times. The chain is built from TRBV11-1 and TRBJ2-5; the D is unclear. Germline loops: CDR1 SGHAT, CDR2 FQDESV (reference sequence). The CDR3 is 13 amino acids. Trimming removed 3 bases at V and 4 bases at J, with 9 bases between. This CDR3 reads CASSFGAGETQYF. The CDR3 nucleotides read TGTGCCAGCAGCTTCGGTGCAGGAGAGACCCAGTACTTC.

The CDR3 protein is CASSSPDREQFF. The CDR3 DNA is TGTGCCAGCAGCTCCCCGGACAGGGAGCAGTTCTTC. This chain connects TRBV7-2 to TRBJ2-1; 7 bases map to TRBD1. Losses at the gene ends were 4 bases for V and 10 bases for J; bases not matched to a gene: 4. The CDR3 is 12 residues long. The germline V gene encodes CDR1 SGHTA and CDR2 FQGNSA.

The chain links TRBV28 to TRBJ2-2; tentatively, D is TRBD1 (5 bases). The CDR3 has 17 residues. Trimming left V 5 bases short and J 4 bases short, with 20 bases between. The V gene's germline CDR1 is MDHEN and CDR2 SYDVKM. The chain's CDR3 is CASSPSSSGWATGELFF. DNA for the CDR3: TGTGCCAGCAGTCCCAGCTCGTCAGGGTGGGCCACCGGGGAGCTGTTTTTT.

The chain has TRBV9 and TRBJ1-6; D gene unclear. The CDR3 runs to 14 residues. Germline CDR1 is SGDLS and CDR2 is YYNGEE. The V gene lost 3 bases and the J gene lost 6 bases, with 10 bases spanning the gap. The CDR3 coding sequence is TGTGCCAGCAGCGGGCCGGGGATTAATTCACCCCTCCACTTT. It encodes CASSGPGINSPLHF.

V and J are TRBV2 and TRBJ2-7; 8 bases map to TRBD2. The CDR3 runs to 19 residues. Unmatched junction bases numbered 24, after V lost 6 bases and J lost 5 bases. Germline CDR1 reads SNHLY; CDR2 reads FYNNEI. The CDR3: CASSLKAGLVAPEDDEQYF. DNA for the CDR3: TGTGCCAGCAGCCTGAAAGCGGGACTAGTAGCCCCGGAGGACGACGAGCAGTACTTC.

V and J are TRBV7-2 and TRBJ2-3; TRBD2 agrees at 9 bases. CDR1 is SGHTA and CDR2 is FQGNSA in the germline V gene. The length of the CDR3 is 17 residues. The trim removed 0 bases at V and 1 base at J, leaving 5 bases unmatched. The CDR3 coding sequence is TGTGCCAGCAGCTTAGCGCCAGCGGGAGGAGGCACAGATACGCAGTATTTT. This translates into CASSLAPAGGGTDTQYF.

This chain links TRBV27 with TRBJ2-7; a weak D match, TRBD1 (5 bases). The V gene lost 1 base and the J gene lost 4 bases, with 14 bases spanning the gap. Germline CDR1 reads MNHEY; CDR2 reads SMNVEV (reference sequence). The CDR3 is 15 amino acids. The CDR3 DNA is TGTGCCAGCAGTTTATGGTCGGCAGGGAAGTACGAGCAGTACTTC. It codes for CASSLWSAGKYEQYF.

The chain links TRBV6-2 or TRBV6-3 to TRBJ1-1; D is undetermined. The CDR3 is 13 residues long. The germline V gene encodes CDR1 MNHEY and CDR2 SVGEGT. Trimming took off 2 bases at V and 10 bases at J, with 14 bases between the two ends. CDR3 loop: CASSYRGDSGAFF. CDR3 in DNA: TGTGCCAGCAGTTACCGGGGAGACTCCGGAGCTTTCTTT.